This T cell receptor beta chain came from a study of PD-L1 blockade in urothelial cancer. Whole-study context: Atezolizumab was started by patients in the mid-2010s at 1,200 mg intravenously every 3 weeks. Reported median T cell count for blood samples was more than 140,000.

Regarding this clone: Its antigen is undetermined.

Trimming removed 5 bases from V and 4 bases from J, with 9 bases in between. CDR3 length: 13 amino acids. Germline V gene sequence: CDR1 SGHAT, CDR2 FQNNGV. Libraries were prepared by immunoSEQ multiplex PCR; TCRdb keeps only in-frame clonotypes and omits some of them. The data contain approximately 79,000 clones, about 82% of them singletons. Regarding the study as a whole: Durable-benefit patients had greater expansion of tumor-associated blood clones at 3 weeks.

Time point denoted: pretreatment peripheral blood. This TCR derives from a man in his forties or fifties with urothelial cancer. The chain joins TRBV11-2 to TRBJ2-4; D not resolved. The specimen comprised PBMCs, sampled around atezolizumab (anti-PD-L1) treatment. CDR3 region: CASSADGKNIQYF. CDR3 DNA sequence: TGTGCCAGCAGCGCCGACGGGAAAAACATTCAGTACTTC.